This passage covers 3 T cell receptor beta chains from one sample sequenced in a study of shared clonotypes between healthy human individuals. The data were produced by immunoSEQ multiplex PCR, yet TCRdb's version contains in-frame clones alone and is incomplete. This table holds about 1.5 million clones, 95% to 97% found once. Material for sequencing was naive CD4+ T cells sorted from blood. The subset here: CD45RA+ positively selected. The source is a man aged 25-45 years in good health.

This chain connects TRBV7-2 to TRBJ2-7; 10 bases agree with TRBD1. The CDR3 loop spans 15 amino acids. Germline loops: CDR1 SGHTA, CDR2 FQGNSA. Trimming at V came to 5 bases and at J to 5 bases, leaving 9 bases not matched to a gene. CDR3: CASSLGQGLRDEQYF. For the CDR3, the DNA is TGTGCCAGCAGCCTGGGACAGGGGTTAAGGGACGAGCAGTACTTC.

The chain combines TRBV7-6 with TRBJ2-5, with D hard to call. Looked up from germline, CDR1 is SGHVS and CDR2 is FNYEAQ. V shed 1 base and J shed 0 bases, with 0 bases lying between them. The CDR3 has 12 residues. The chain's CDR3 is CASSLDQETQYF. CDR3 nucleotides: TGTGCCAGCAGCTTAGACCAAGAGACCCAGTACTTC.

The chain recombines TRBV9 with TRBJ2-7; D not certain. Deletions cut 4 bases from V and 6 bases from J, with 17 bases between. This CDR3 has 14 amino acids. Germline assignment: CDR1 SGDLS and CDR2 YYNGEE. The CDR3 DNA reads TGTGCCAGCAGCCCGGGCCCGCCGGGTCTCGAGCAGTACTTC. Protein: CASSPGPPGLEQYF.